The entry that follows covers one T cell receptor (beta chain) sequence. Its antigen remains unidentified. Sequenced by immunoSEQ multiplex PCR; TCRdb stores in-frame clones only, minus some. The data contain roughly 140,000 clones, 80% to 90% of them singletons. The data belong to a study of T cell responses to AZD1222 COVID-19 vaccine. Study in general: Samples with a second dose at about 4 or about 12 weeks were pooled together. Overall study findings and caveats: Seropositive status at baseline applied to only six AZD1222 recipients. Possibly, clonal diversity was underestimated; donors were largely white British and included more females.

Germline loops: CDR1 MNHNS, CDR2 SASEGT. Trimming took off 3 bases at V and 4 bases at J, with 22 bases between the two ends. The CDR3 extends over 17 amino acids. The specimen was peripheral blood, collected on day 0 of AZD1222 vaccination. The receptor was derived from an adult in good health. This rearrangement joins TRBV6-1 to TRBJ2-7; no clear D gene. CDR3 in DNA: TGTGCCAGCAGTGAGTATTTCTCGGCCCCAAGTCCATACGAGCAGTACTTC. Its protein product is CASSEYFSAPSPYEQYF.